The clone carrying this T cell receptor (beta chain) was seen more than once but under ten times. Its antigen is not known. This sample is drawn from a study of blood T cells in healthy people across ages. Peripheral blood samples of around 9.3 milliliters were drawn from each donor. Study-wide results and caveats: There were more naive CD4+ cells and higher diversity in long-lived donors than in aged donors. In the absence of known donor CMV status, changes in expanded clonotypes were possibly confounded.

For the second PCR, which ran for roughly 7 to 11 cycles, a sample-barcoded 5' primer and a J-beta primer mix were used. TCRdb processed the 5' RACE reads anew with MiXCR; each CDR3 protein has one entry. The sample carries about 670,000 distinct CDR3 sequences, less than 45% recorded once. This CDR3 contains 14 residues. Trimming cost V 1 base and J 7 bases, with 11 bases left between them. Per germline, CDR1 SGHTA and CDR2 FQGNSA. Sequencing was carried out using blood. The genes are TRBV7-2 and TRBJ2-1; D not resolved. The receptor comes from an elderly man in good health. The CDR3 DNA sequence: TGTGCCAGCAGCTTAGTCGAGGTCCAAAATGAGCAGTTCTTC. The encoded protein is CASSLVEVQNEQFF.